This T cell receptor (beta chain) was observed in a study of patients and donors after allogeneic stem cell transplantation. This CDR3 is 15 amino acids long. V lost 4 bases, J lost 4 bases, and 17 bases lay in between. Germline V CDR1 and CDR2: SGHRS, YFSETQ. TCRdb reprocessed the RT-PCR reads via MiXCR and lists one record per CDR3 protein. The sample has approximately 200,000 distinct CDR3 sequences; around 40% are singletons. The source is a human donor who was either an allogeneic HSCT recipient or a stem cell or donor lymphocyte infusion donor (not recorded which). It is not recorded whose cells these are; they may come from a transplant donor. The V call is TRBV5-1, the J call TRBJ1-2; D possibly corresponds to TRBD1 (5 bases). The sample comprised blood, either unsorted or a sorted T cell fraction (not recorded which). For the CDR3, the DNA is TGCGCCAGCAGCACTCCGGGACCCACGCCCTATGGCTACACCTTC. Encoded protein: CASSTPGPTPYGYTF.